These 9 T cell receptor beta chains share one sample of origin, sequenced in a study of T cell changes during pregnancy in multiple sclerosis. The repertoire was sequenced with immunoSEQ multiplex PCR; TCRdb's copy has only in-frame clones and lacks some. The sample holds 30,000 to 45,000 clones, around nine tenths seen once. Sequenced material: CD8+ T cells from peripheral blood mononuclear cells, taken in the third trimester of pregnancy. These receptors all stem from a female donor with multiple sclerosis, enrolled in a pregnancy study.

In its sample, this clone was seen a few times. CDR3 residues: CASTLAGEKLFF. CDR3 in DNA: TGTGCCAGCACCCTAGCAGGTGAAAAACTGTTTTTT. The chain combines TRBV11-2 with TRBJ1-4; no clear D gene. Germline CDR1 SGHAT, CDR2 FQNNGV. This CDR3 has 12 amino acids. Trimming removed 7 bases at V and 7 bases at J, with 10 bases between.

The chain joins TRBV7-7 to TRBJ2-5; TRBD2 agrees at 10 bases. With V trimmed by 6 bases and J by 2 bases, 6 bases remained unmatched. Germline assignment: CDR1 SSHAT and CDR2 FNYEAQ (reference sequence). CDR3 length: 15 amino acids. CDR3 loop: CASRSLLAGQETQYF. CDR3 nucleotides: TGTGCCAGCAGATCCTTACTAGCGGGGCAAGAGACCCAGTACTTC.

The chain carries TRBV10-1 and TRBJ1-3; TRBD1 aligns across 7 bases. Germline V CDR1 and CDR2: WNHNN, SYGVQD (reference sequence). The length of the CDR3 is 14 residues. Trimming removed 9 bases from V and 2 bases from J; junction bases left unmatched: 7. CDR3 loop: CARDTRGPGNTIYF. CDR3 bases: TGCGCCAGAGACACTAGGGGGCCTGGAAACACCATATATTTT.

This clone was recorded once. V gene TRBV10-1 combines with J gene TRBJ1-5, with D perhaps matching TRBD1 (6 bases). The CDR3 has 13 residues. Germline V CDR1 and CDR2: WNHNN, SYGVQD (reference sequence). Trimming pared 9 bases from V and 2 bases from J, leaving 11 bases between. The CDR3 is CARKDRRNQPQHF. The CDR3 DNA reads TGCGCCAGGAAAGACAGGCGCAATCAGCCCCAGCATTTT.

This sequence joins TRBV19 and TRBJ2-7; the match to TRBD1 covers 9 bases. V was pared by 6 bases and J by 2 bases, with 5 bases of the junction left unmatched. The CDR3 extends over 14 amino acids. From germline, CDR1 is LNHDA and CDR2 SQIVND (reference sequence). CDR3 nucleotide sequence: TGTGCCAGTAGCGCCGGGACAGGGCCCTACGAGCAGTACTTC. Amino acids: CASSAGTGPYEQYF.

The chain has TRBV21-1 and TRBJ2-2; TRBD2, the table's D call, was not compared with the DNA. TRBV21-1 is an annotated pseudogene. The CDR3 runs to 21 residues. CDR3 sequence reads: CASSKKPEGGRSGGSVGELFF. CDR3 bases: TGTGCCAGCAGCAAAAAACCCGAGGGTGGGAGAAGCGGGGGGTCTGTCGGGGAGCTGTTTTTT.

This chain connects TRBV9 to TRBJ2-1; D gene uncertain. Between the trimmed V and J ends, which lost 2 bases and 4 bases, there was a span of 16 bases. The CDR3 contains 16 residues. From germline, CDR1 is SGDLS and CDR2 YYNGEE. DNA for the CDR3: TGTGCCAGCAGCGTCTCGCCGGTAGCCCCATACAATGAGCAGTTCTTC. Translation: CASSVSPVAPYNEQFF. Full variable domain (outside the CDR3, taken from reference TRBV9 and TRBJ2-1): DSGVTQTPKHLITATGQRVTLRCSPRSGDLSVYWYQQSLDQGLQFLIQYYNGEERAKGNILERFSAQQFPDLHSELNLSSLELGDSALYFCASSVSPVAPYNEQFFGPGTRLTVL.

This chain joins TRBV7-2 and TRBJ2-1, with TRBD2 identical over 7 bases. CDR3 length equals 16 residues. V was pared by 5 bases and J by 0 bases, with 7 bases of the junction left unmatched. Germline lookup yields CDR1 SGHTA and CDR2 FQGNSA. CDR3 DNA: TGTGCCAGCAGCGCCGCTAGCGGAAGCTCCTACAATGAGCAGTTCTTC. This gives the protein CASSAASGSSYNEQFF.

This clone showed up just once. The genes are TRBV4-1 and TRBJ2-1; unclear D gene. Trimming took off 2 bases at V and 7 bases at J, with 3 bases between the two ends. CDR1 is MGHRA and CDR2 is YSYEKL in the germline V gene. This CDR3 has 11 amino acids. CDR3 coding DNA: TGCGCCAGCAGCCAAATAAATGAGCAGTTCTTC. Translation: CASSQINEQFF.